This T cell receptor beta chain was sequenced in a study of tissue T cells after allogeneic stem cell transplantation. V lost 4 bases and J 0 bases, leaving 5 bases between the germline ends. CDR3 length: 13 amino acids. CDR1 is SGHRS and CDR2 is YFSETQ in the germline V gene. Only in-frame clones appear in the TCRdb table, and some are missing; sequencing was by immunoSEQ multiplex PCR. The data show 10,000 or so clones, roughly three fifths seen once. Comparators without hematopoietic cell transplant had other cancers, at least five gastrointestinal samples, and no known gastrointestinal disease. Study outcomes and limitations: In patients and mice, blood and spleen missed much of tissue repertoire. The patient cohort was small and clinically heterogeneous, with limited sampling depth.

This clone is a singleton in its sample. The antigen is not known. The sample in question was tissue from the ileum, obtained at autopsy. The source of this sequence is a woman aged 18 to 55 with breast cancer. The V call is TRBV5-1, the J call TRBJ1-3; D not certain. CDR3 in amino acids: CASSQISGNTIYF. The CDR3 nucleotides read TGCGCCAGCAGCCAAATCTCTGGAAACACCATATATTTT.